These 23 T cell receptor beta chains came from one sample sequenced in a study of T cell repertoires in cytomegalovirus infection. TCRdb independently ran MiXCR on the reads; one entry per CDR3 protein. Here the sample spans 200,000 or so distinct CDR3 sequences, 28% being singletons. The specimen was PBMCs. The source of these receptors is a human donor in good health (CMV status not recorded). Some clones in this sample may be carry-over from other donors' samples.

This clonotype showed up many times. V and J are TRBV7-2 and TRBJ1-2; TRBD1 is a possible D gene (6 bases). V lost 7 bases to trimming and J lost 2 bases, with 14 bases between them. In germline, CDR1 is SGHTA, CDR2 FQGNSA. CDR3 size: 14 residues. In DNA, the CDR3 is TGTGCCAGCACCCAGCGGGGGCCAAACTATGGCTACACCTTC. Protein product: CASTQRGPNYGYTF.

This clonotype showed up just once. The CDR3 region has the DNA TGCAGTGCTACTCCGGGACAGGGGTTCGGCGTATTGAGCACTGAAGCTTTCTTT. This sequence encodes CSATPGQGFGVLSTEAFF. The gene calls are TRBV20-1 and TRBJ1-1, with 10 bases matching TRBD1. Trimming took 4 bases from V and 4 from J; bases not matched to a gene: 18. The V gene's germline CDR1 is DFQATT and CDR2 SNEGSKA (reference sequence). The CDR3 runs 18 residues.

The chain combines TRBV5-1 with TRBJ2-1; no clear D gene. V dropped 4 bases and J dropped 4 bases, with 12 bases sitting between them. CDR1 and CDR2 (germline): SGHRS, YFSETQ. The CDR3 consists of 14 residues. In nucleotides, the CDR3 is TGCGCCAGCAGCCGACGGACGCAGTACAATGAGCAGTTCTTC. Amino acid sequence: CASSRRTQYNEQFF.

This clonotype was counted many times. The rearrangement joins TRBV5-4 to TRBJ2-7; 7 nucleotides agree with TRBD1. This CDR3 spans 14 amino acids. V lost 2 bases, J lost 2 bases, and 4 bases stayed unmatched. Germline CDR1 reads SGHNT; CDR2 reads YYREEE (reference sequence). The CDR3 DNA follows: TGTGCCAGCAGCTTACAGGGGATTACCTACGAGCAGTACTTC. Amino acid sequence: CASSLQGITYEQYF.

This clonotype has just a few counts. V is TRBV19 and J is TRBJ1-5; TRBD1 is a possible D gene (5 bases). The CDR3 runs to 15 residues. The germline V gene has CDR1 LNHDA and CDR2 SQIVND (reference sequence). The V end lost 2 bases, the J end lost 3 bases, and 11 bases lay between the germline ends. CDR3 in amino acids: CASSIYRQSNQPQHF. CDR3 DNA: TGTGCCAGTAGTATATATCGACAGTCCAATCAGCCCCAGCATTTT. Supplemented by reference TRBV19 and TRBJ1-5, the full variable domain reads DGGITQSPKYLFRKEGQNVTLSCEQNLNHDAMYWYRQDPGQGLRLIYYSQIVNDFQKGDIAEGYSVSREKKESFPLTVTSAQKNPTAFYLCASSIYRQSNQPQHFGDGTRLSIL.

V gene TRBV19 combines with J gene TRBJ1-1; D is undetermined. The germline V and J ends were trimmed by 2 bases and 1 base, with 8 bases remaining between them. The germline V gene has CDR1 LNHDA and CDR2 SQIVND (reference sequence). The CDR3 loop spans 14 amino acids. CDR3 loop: CASSIKAANTEAFF. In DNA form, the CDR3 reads TGTGCCAGTAGTATAAAGGCAGCGAACACTGAAGCTTTCTTT.

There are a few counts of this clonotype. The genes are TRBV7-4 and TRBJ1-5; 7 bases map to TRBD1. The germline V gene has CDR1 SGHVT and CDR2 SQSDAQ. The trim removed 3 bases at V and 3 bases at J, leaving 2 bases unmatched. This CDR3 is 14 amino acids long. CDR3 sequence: CASSFGTANQPQHF. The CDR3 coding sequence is TGTGCCAGCAGCTTCGGGACAGCCAATCAGCCCCAGCATTTT. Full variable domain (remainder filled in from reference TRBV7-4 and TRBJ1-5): GAGVSQSPRYKVAKRGRDVALRCDSISGHVTLYWYRQTLGQGSEVLTYSQSDAQRDKSGRPSGRFSAERPERSVSTLKIQRTEQGDSAVYLCASSFGTANQPQHFGDGTRLSIL.

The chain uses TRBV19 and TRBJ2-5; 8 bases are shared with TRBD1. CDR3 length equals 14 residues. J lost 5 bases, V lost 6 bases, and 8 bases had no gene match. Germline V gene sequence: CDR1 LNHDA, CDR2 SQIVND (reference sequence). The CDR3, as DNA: TGTGCCAGTAGCACCGGACAGGGACATGAGACCCAGTACTTC. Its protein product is CASSTGQGHETQYF. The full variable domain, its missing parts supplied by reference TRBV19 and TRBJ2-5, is DGGITQSPKYLFRKEGQNVTLSCEQNLNHDAMYWYRQDPGQGLRLIYYSQIVNDFQKGDIAEGYSVSREKKESFPLTVTSAQKNPTAFYLCASSTGQGHETQYFGPGTRLLVL.

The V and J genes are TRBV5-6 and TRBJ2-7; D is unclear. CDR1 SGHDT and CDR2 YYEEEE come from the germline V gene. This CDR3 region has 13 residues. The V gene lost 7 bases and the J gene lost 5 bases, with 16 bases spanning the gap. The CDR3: CASSIGPLDEQYF. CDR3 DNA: TGTGCCAGCTCCATAGGGCCTCTCGACGAGCAGTACTTC.

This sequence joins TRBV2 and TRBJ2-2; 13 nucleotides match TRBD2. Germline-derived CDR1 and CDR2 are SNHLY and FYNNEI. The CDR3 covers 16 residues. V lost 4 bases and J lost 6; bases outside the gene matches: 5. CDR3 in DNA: TGTGCCAGCAGTGTACTAGCGGGGGGGCCGTCCGGGGAGCTGTTTTTT. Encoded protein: CASSVLAGGPSGELFF.

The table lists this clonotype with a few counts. CDR3 coding DNA: TGTGCCAGCAGCTTAGCGATCCGGGCTGGGGATTCACCCCTCCACTTT. This gives the protein CASSLAIRAGDSPLHF. V usage is TRBV7-6 and J usage is TRBJ1-6; D uncertain. Trimming cost V 0 bases and J 8 bases, with 14 bases left between them. From germline, CDR1 is SGHVS and CDR2 FNYEAQ. The CDR3 spans 16 residues.

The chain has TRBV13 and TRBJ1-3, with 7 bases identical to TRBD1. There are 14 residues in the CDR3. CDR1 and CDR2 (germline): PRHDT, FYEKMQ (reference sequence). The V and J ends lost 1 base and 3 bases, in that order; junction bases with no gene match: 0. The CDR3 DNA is TGTGCCAGCAGCTTAGCAGGGGGTGGAAACACCATATATTTT. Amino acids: CASSLAGGGNTIYF. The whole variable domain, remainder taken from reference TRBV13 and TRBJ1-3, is AAGVIQSPRHLIKEKRETATLKCYPIPRHDTVYWYQQGPGQDPQFLISFYEKMQSDKGSIPDRFSAQQFSDYHSELNMSSLELGDSALYFCASSLAGGGNTIYFGEGSWLTVV.

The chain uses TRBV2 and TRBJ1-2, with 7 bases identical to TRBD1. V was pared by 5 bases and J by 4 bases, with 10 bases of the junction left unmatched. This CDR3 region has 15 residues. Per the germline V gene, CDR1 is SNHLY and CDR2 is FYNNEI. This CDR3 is CASSLGGQSVYGYTF. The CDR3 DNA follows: TGTGCCAGCAGTCTTGGGGGACAGTCCGTCTATGGCTACACCTTC.

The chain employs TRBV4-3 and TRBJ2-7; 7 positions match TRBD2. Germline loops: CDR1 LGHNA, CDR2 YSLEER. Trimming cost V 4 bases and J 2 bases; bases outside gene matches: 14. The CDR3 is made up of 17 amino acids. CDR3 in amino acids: CASSRRAVAGETYEQYF. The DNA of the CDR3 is TGCGCCAGCAGCCGAAGGGCAGTGGCGGGGGAGACCTACGAGCAGTACTTC.

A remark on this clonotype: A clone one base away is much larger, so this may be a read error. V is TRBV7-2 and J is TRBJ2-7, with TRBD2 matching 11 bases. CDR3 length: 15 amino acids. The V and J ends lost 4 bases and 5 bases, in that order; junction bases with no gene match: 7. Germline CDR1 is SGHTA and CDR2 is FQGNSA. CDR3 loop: CASSSPSGGPNEQYF. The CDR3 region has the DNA TGTGCCAGCAGCTCGCCTAGCGGGGGGCCTAACGAGCAGTACTTC.

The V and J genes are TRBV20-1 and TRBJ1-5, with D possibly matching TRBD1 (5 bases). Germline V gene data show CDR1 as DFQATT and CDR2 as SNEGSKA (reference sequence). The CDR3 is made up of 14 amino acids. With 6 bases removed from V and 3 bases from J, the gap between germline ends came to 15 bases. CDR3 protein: CSATQGRNNQPQHF. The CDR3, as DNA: TGCAGTGCAACGCAGGGAAGAAACAATCAGCCCCAGCATTTT.

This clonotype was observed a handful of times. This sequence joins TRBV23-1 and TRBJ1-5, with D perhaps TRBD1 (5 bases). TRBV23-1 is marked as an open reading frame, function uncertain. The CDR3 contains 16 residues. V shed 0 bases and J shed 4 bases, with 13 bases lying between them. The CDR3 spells CASSQSGGVGNQPQHF. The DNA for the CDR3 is TGCGCCAGCAGTCAATCGGGAGGGGTAGGAAATCAGCCCCAGCATTTT.

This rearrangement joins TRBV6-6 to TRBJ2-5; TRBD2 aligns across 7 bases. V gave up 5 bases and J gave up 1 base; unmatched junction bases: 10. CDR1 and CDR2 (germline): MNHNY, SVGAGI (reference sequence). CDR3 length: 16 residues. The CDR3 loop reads CASSDTPGGTQETQYF. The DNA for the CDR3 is TGTGCCAGCAGTGATACCCCCGGGGGGACCCAAGAGACCCAGTACTTC.

The CDR3: CASHSRLGVTEAFF. Written as DNA, the CDR3 is TGTGCCAGCCATAGTCGTCTCGGAGTAACTGAAGCTTTCTTT. The chain is built from TRBV27 and TRBJ1-1; D gene unclear. This CDR3 has 14 amino acids. Germline loops: CDR1 MNHEY, CDR2 SMNVEV (reference sequence). Trimming stripped 8 bases from V and 5 bases from J, with 18 bases between.

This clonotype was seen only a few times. The CDR3 sequence: CASSVDGGRARPQHF. DNA for the CDR3: TGTGCCAGCAGCGTAGACGGGGGGAGGGCGCGGCCCCAGCATTTT. The rearrangement joins TRBV7-2 to TRBJ1-5; D possibly corresponds to TRBD1 (5 bases). V was trimmed by 5 bases and J by 9 bases, leaving 20 bases between them. CDR3 size: 15 residues. Germline V gene data show CDR1 as SGHTA and CDR2 as FQGNSA. Full variable domain (missing parts from reference TRBV7-2 and TRBJ1-5): GAGVSQSPSNKVTEKGKDVELRCDPISGHTALYWYRQSLGQGLEFLIYFQGNSAPDKSGLPSDRFSAERTGGSVSTLTIQRTQQEDSAVYLCASSVDGGRARPQHFGDGTRLSIL.

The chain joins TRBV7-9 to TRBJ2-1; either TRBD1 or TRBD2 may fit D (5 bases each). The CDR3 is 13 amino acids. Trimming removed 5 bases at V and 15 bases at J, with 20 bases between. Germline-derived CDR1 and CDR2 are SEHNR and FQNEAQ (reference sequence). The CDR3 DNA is TGTGCCAGCAGCCCTGGTAGGGACCTGTGGCTGTTCTTC. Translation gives CASSPGRDLWLFF.

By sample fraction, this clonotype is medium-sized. Written as DNA, the CDR3 is TGTGCCAGCAGCTTAGTGGCAGGGCAAGAACCCATGAACACTGAAGCTTTCTTT. Translating gives CASSLVAGQEPMNTEAFF. The V call is TRBV7-2, the J call TRBJ1-1; tentative D call: TRBD1 (5 bases). Per germline, CDR1 SGHTA and CDR2 FQGNSA. Trimming removed 1 base from V and 0 bases from J, with 18 bases in between. CDR3 length: 18 residues.

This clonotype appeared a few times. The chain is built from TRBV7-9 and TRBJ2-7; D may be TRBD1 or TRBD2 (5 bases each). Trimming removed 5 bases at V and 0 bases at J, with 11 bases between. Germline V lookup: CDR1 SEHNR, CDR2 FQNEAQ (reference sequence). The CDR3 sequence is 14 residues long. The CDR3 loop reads CASSPLGTSYEQYF. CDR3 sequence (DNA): TGTGCCAGCAGCCCCCTGGGGACCTCCTACGAGCAGTACTTC.